This T cell receptor (beta chain) was identified during a study of vaccination and CD4 T cells after COVID-19. Study at large: Six males and four females constituted the convalescent cohort, two of whom were Hispanic. At a median approximately 70 days (range 14 to 241) after dose two, post-vaccine samples were obtained.

Treatment reported: roughly ten-day PBMC culture with coronavirus spike peptide pools or control peptides (ViraFEST assay). A single count supports this clonotype. Antigen unknown. With 1 base clipped from V and 4 bases from J, the junction kept 9 bases outside the gene matches. The CDR3 has 16 amino acids. Germline loops: CDR1 LGHNA, CDR2 YSLEER. Study findings and constraints: Median SARS-CoV-2-reactive clonotypes rose from approximately 23 to 38, not significantly.

Cultured CD4+ T-cell DNA underwent Oncomine TCR Beta short-read sequencing. The genomic DNA was obtained from cultured CD4+ T cells by extraction with the QIAamp micro DNA kit. Each CDR3 protein is one row after TCRdb ran MiXCR on the PCR reads. The sample contains around 6,400 distinct CDR3 sequences, roughly three quarters of which appear only once. The source is a human donor who had recovered from COVID-19. Sequenced material: CD4+ T cells from blood, cultured in vitro. This chain joins TRBV4-3 and TRBJ1-2; 7 bases are a match to TRBD1. DNA of the CDR3: TGCGCCAGCAGCCAAGGAGGGGGACAGCGGACCTATGGCTACACCTTC. As protein: CASSQGGGQRTYGYTF.